The 22 T cell receptor beta chains below all came from one sample that was sequenced in a study of blood T cell repertoires in COVID-19. Assay used: immunoSEQ multiplex PCR; TCRdb lists only in-frame clones, some missing. Of some 25,000 clones in the sample, approximately 78% were seen once. Sequencing was done on a sample of peripheral blood. The receptors were gathered from a human donor in a cohort sampled during active COVID-19.

CDR3 sequence reads: CASSSGGSWPQHF. The DNA for the CDR3 is TGTGCCAGCAGTTCCGGGGGTAGTTGGCCCCAGCATTTT. The J gene is TRBJ1-5, the V gene TRBV27; possible D gene TRBD1, 5 bases. V was cut by 4 bases and J by 9 bases, with 13 bases left in between. Per the germline V gene, CDR1 is MNHEY and CDR2 is SMNVEV (reference sequence). CDR3 length: 13 amino acids.

This sequence joins TRBV7-8 and TRBJ2-7, with 7 bases that match TRBD2. This CDR3 contains 15 residues. J gave up 2 bases and V 5 bases, and 9 bases lay outside the gene matches. The germline V gene encodes CDR1 SGHVS and CDR2 FQNEAQ. The CDR3 sequence: CASSPEGRGAYEQYF. DNA for the CDR3: TGTGCCAGCAGCCCAGAAGGTCGGGGGGCCTACGAGCAGTACTTC.

V and J are TRBV4-2 and TRBJ2-1; 14 positions match TRBD2. This CDR3 comprises 19 residues. Germline assignment: CDR1 LGHNA and CDR2 YNFKEQ. J lost 2 bases, V lost 5 bases, and 11 bases had no gene match. CDR3 sequence: CASSFKGLAGGEAYNEQFF. For the CDR3, the DNA is TGTGCCAGCAGCTTCAAAGGACTAGCGGGGGGAGAAGCCTACAATGAGCAGTTCTTC.

DNA for the CDR3: TGCGCCAGCAGCCAAGATTGGCTGGACTATGGCTACACCTTC. This sequence encodes CASSQDWLDYGYTF. This sequence joins TRBV4-3 and TRBJ1-2; no reliable D call. V was shortened by 0 bases and J by 3 bases, with 8 bases between the two germline ends. The CDR3 covers 14 residues. CDR1 LGHNA and CDR2 YSLEER come from the germline V gene.

This clone was recorded once. The rearrangement joins TRBV11-2 to TRBJ2-7, with TRBD1 matching over 7 bases. This CDR3 is 15 amino acids long. Trimming removed 3 bases from V and 1 base from J; junction bases left unmatched: 6. The germline V gene has CDR1 SGHAT and CDR2 FQNNGV. The chain's CDR3 is CASSFHRGYSYEQYF. Here the CDR3 DNA reads TGTGCCAGCAGCTTCCACAGGGGTTATTCCTACGAGCAGTACTTC. Variable domain in full (rest from reference TRBV11-2 and TRBJ2-7): EAGVAQSPRYKIIEKRQSVAFWCNPISGHATLYWYQQILGQGPKLLIQFQNNGVVDDSQLPKDRFSAERLKGVDSTLKIQPAKLEDSAVYLCASSFHRGYSYEQYFGPGTRLTVT.

The chain carries TRBV30 and TRBJ2-1; D is perhaps TRBD1 (5 bases). With 2 bases removed from V and 4 bases from J, the gap between germline ends came to 15 bases. Germline V CDR1 and CDR2: GTSNPN, SVGIG (reference sequence). CDR3 length: 15 residues. The CDR3: CAWSWKGAAYNEQFF. CDR3 in DNA: TGTGCCTGGAGTTGGAAAGGGGCCGCATACAATGAGCAGTTCTTC. The whole variable domain, remainder taken from reference TRBV30 and TRBJ2-1, is SQTIHQWPATLVQPVGSPLSLECTVEGTSNPNLYWYRQAAGRGLQLLFYSVGIGQISSEVPQNLSASRPQDRQFILSSKKLLLSDSGFYLCAWSWKGAAYNEQFFGPGTRLTVL.

The chain has TRBV24-1 and TRBJ2-2; TRBD2 matches at 10 bases. The V segment lost 4 bases and the J segment 2 bases; nucleotides outside the gene matches: 3. The CDR3 is made up of 16 amino acids. CDR1 is KGHDR, CDR2 SFDVKD, per germline. As DNA, the CDR3 is TGTGCCACCAGTGACTGGACTAGCGGTAACACCGGGGAGCTGTTTTTT. Encoded protein: CATSDWTSGNTGELFF.

This rearrangement joins TRBV15 to TRBJ2-1; a possible D gene is TRBD1 (6 bases). Germline assignment: CDR1 LNHNV and CDR2 YYDKDF (reference sequence). CDR3 length: 12 residues. The germline V and J ends were trimmed by 3 bases and 8 bases, with 8 bases remaining between them. The CDR3 region has the DNA TGTGCCACCAGCAGCCAGGGGTATGAGCAGTTCTTC. Translated, it gives CATSSQGYEQFF.

The chain combines TRBV7-3 with TRBJ2-3; 10 positions match TRBD2. CDR1 SGHTA and CDR2 FQGTGA come from the germline V gene. The CDR3 length is 14 residues. V dropped 4 bases and J dropped 6; count of bases not matched to a gene: 4. The CDR3 DNA sequence: TGTGCCAGCAGCTGGGGACTAGCGATGGATACGCAGTATTTT. It codes for CASSWGLAMDTQYF.

J is TRBJ2-3 and V is TRBV29-1; 7 bases are shared with TRBD1. V shed 8 bases, J shed 5 bases, and the junction held 7 bases outside the gene matches. Germline lookup yields CDR1 SQVTM and CDR2 ANQGSEA. The CDR3 contains 12 residues. In nucleotides, the CDR3 is TGCAGCCTAAAATCAGGGGGAGATACGCAGTATTTT. It yields the protein CSLKSGGDTQYF.

This rearrangement joins TRBV6-5 to TRBJ1-4; TRBD1 is a possible D gene (5 bases). The V and J ends lost 8 bases and 0 bases respectively, with 10 bases between them. The CDR3 runs 14 residues. The germline gives CDR1 MNHEY, CDR2 SVGAGI. The CDR3 DNA sequence: TGTGCCAGCGGCGGGGCTGCAACTAATGAAAAACTGTTTTTT. It specifies CASGGAATNEKLFF.

The chain uses TRBV19 and TRBJ1-6, with 8 positions matching TRBD1. Germline V gives CDR1 LNHDA, CDR2 SQIVND (reference sequence). Losses at the gene ends were 4 bases for V and 4 bases for J; bases not matched to a gene: 6. The CDR3 totals 16 residues. CDR3 sequence: CASSKIRDRYNSPLHF. CDR3 coding DNA: TGTGCCAGTAGTAAAATCCGGGACAGGTATAATTCACCCCTCCACTTT.

This clone has more than one count but fewer than ten. The V call is TRBV5-1, the J call TRBJ2-5; 8 positions agree with TRBD1. CDR3 length equals 15 residues. V lost 4 bases, J lost 2 bases, and 7 bases stayed unmatched. CDR1 and CDR2 (germline): SGHRS, YFSETQ. The CDR3 protein is CASSGGRGQQETQYF. Written as DNA, the CDR3 is TGCGCCAGCAGCGGGGGCAGGGGGCAACAAGAGACCCAGTACTTC.

The genes are TRBV6-5 and TRBJ2-3, with TRBD1 matching 9 bases. There are 15 residues in the CDR3. Germline CDR1 reads MNHEY; CDR2 reads SVGAGI. V shed 6 bases and J 2 bases; nucleotides not matched to a gene: 6. The CDR3 protein is CASRGQGSYTDTQYF. DNA of the CDR3: TGTGCCAGCAGAGGACAGGGGTCGTACACAGATACGCAGTATTTT.

This clone was counted a few times. V is TRBV3-1 (or the pseudogene TRBV3-2) and J is TRBJ2-7; D unresolved. The CDR3 has 14 amino acids. The V end lost 0 bases, the J end lost 6 bases, and 12 bases lay between the germline ends. Germline V gene sequence: CDR1 LGHDT, CDR2 YNNKEL (reference sequence). The CDR3 nucleotides read TGTGCCAGCAGCCAAGAACGATATGTGAGCGAGCAGTACTTC. Translating gives CASSQERYVSEQYF.

J is TRBJ2-1 and V is TRBV13, with TRBD2 matching over 13 bases. The V segment lost 1 base and the J segment 7 bases; nucleotides outside the gene matches: 4. Looked up from germline, CDR1 is PRHDT and CDR2 is FYEKMQ (reference sequence). The CDR3 has 16 residues. The CDR3 sequence is CASSLATSGGGNEQFF. Written as DNA, the CDR3 is TGTGCCAGCAGCTTAGCTACTAGCGGGGGGGGTAATGAGCAGTTCTTC.

V and J are TRBV10-3 and TRBJ2-7; 11 bases are shared with TRBD1. Trimming at V came to 11 bases and at J to 2 bases, leaving 8 bases not matched to a gene. The CDR3 loop spans 14 amino acids. CDR1 is ENHRY and CDR2 is SYGVKD in the germline V gene. The CDR3 bases are TGTGCCTCCACCGGGACAGGGGGAACCTACGAGCAGTACTTC. It codes for CASTGTGGTYEQYF.

This clone came up once. The rearrangement uses TRBV2 and TRBJ1-3; 8 bases map to TRBD1. V was clipped by 5 bases and J by 2 bases; unmatched bases: 2. Germline V gene sequence: CDR1 SNHLY, CDR2 FYNNEI. The CDR3 totals 14 residues. The CDR3 bases are TGTGCCAGCAGTACGGACAGGGCTGGAAACACCATATATTTT. Encoded protein: CASSTDRAGNTIYF.

This chain connects TRBV7-3 to TRBJ2-2, with 9 positions matching TRBD1. V gave up 5 bases and J gave up 2 bases; unmatched junction bases: 6. The CDR3 covers 16 residues. Germline V gene data show CDR1 as SGHTA and CDR2 as FQGTGA. For the CDR3, the DNA is TGTGCCAGCAGCCTAGGGGGACAGGGCAACACCGGGGAGCTGTTTTTT. It encodes CASSLGGQGNTGELFF.

The chain has TRBV9 and TRBJ1-6; D is undetermined. CDR1 and CDR2 (germline): SGDLS, YYNGEE. Trimming pared 3 bases from V and 7 bases from J, leaving 14 bases between. The CDR3 runs to 15 residues. The CDR3 DNA reads TGTGCCAGCAGCGGTATGGGCCGAACAAATTCACCCCTCCACTTT. This translates into CASSGMGRTNSPLHF.

The chain couples TRBV29-1 to TRBJ2-3; maybe TRBD1 (5 bases). Germline V gene lookup returns CDR1 SQVTM and CDR2 ANQGSEA. This CDR3 has 14 amino acids. V lost 4 bases and J 1 base, leaving 12 bases between the germline ends. The CDR3 spells CSVGGAFGTDTQYF. The CDR3 DNA follows: TGCAGCGTTGGTGGGGCGTTCGGCACAGATACGCAGTATTTT.

The chain joins TRBV7-9 to TRBJ2-1; perhaps TRBD2 as D (6 bases). The germline gives CDR1 SEHNR, CDR2 FQNEAQ (reference sequence). The germline V and J ends were trimmed by 1 base and 4 bases, with 14 bases remaining between them. This CDR3 comprises 16 residues. The CDR3 DNA reads TGTGCCAGCAGCTTAGAGGGGTTAGCGGTATACAATGAGCAGTTCTTC. This translates into CASSLEGLAVYNEQFF.